These 18 T cell receptor beta chains originate from one sample sequenced in a study of T cell responses to AZD1222 COVID-19 vaccine. Produced via immunoSEQ multiplex PCR; TCRdb's table is partial and in-frame only. The sample has 140,000 or so clones, around nine tenths seen once; the top ten hold about 3.4%. The source was peripheral blood, collected 28 days after the second AZD1222 dose. Receptor source: an adult who received the AZD1222 COVID-19 vaccine.

DNA of the CDR3: TGTGCCAGCAGTTTAGAGCAGACCGGGGAGCTGTTTTTT. Its protein is CASSLEQTGELFF. The chain combines TRBV12-3 or TRBV12-4 with TRBJ2-2; D not resolved. The CDR3 loop spans 13 amino acids. V lost 1 base, J lost 5 bases, and 5 bases lay in between.

The sample holds one count of this clone. The genes are TRBV27 and TRBJ1-2; 7 nucleotides align to TRBD1. Trimming removed 4 bases from V and 6 bases from J; junction bases left unmatched: 17. Germline CDR1 and CDR2: MNHEY and SMNVEV (reference sequence). CDR3 length: 17 amino acids. The CDR3 region is CASSSFFWGRGENGYTF. DNA for the CDR3: TGTGCCAGCAGTTCCTTTTTCTGGGGCAGGGGGGAGAATGGCTACACCTTC.

This chain uses TRBV6-5 with TRBJ2-5; 8 bases map to TRBD2. This CDR3 spans 15 amino acids. The J segment lost 4 bases and the V segment lost 6 bases, leaving 10 bases of the junction unmatched. Germline V gene lookup returns CDR1 MNHEY and CDR2 SVGAGI. The CDR3 protein is CASRATGGPGETQYF. The DNA of the CDR3 is TGTGCCAGCAGGGCGACGGGGGGGCCGGGAGAGACCCAGTACTTC.

The chain employs TRBV19 and TRBJ1-2, with TRBD1 as a possible D gene (5 bases). The germline CDR1 and CDR2 sequences are LNHDA and SQIVND (reference sequence). Trimming removed 5 bases from V and 13 bases from J, with 23 bases in between. The CDR3 consists of 14 residues. The CDR3 protein is CASSARDRRMGVTF. In DNA, the CDR3 is TGTGCCAGTAGTGCTCGGGACCGCCGTATGGGGGTCACCTTC.

J is TRBJ1-6 and V is TRBV2; D is uncertain. This CDR3 has 15 residues. Germline V gene data show CDR1 as SNHLY and CDR2 as FYNNEI. V shed 4 bases and J shed 0 bases, with 7 bases lying between them. The CDR3 region has the DNA TGTGCCAGCAGTGGGAGCAGCTCCTATAATTCACCCCTCCACTTT. Its translation is CASSGSSSYNSPLHF. Using reference TRBV2 and TRBJ1-6 for the parts outside the CDR3, the full variable domain is EPEVTQTPSHQVTQMGQEVILRCVPISNHLYFYWYRQILGQKVEFLVSFYNNEISEKSEIFDDQFSVERPDGSNFTLKIRSTKLEDSAMYFCASSGSSSYNSPLHFGNGTRLTVT.

The chain is built from TRBV2 and TRBJ2-7, with 7 bases lining up with TRBD1. CDR1 and CDR2 from the germline V gene are SNHLY and FYNNEI. This CDR3 is built from 13 residues. The V gene end was trimmed by 6 bases and the J gene end by 3 bases; junction bases not matched to a gene: 5. The CDR3 sequence is CASRRQGSYEQYF. The CDR3 region has the DNA TGTGCCAGCAGACGACAGGGTAGCTACGAGCAGTACTTC.

The rearrangement joins TRBV28 to TRBJ1-1; D is unclear. The CDR3 contains 13 residues. V was pared by 10 bases and J by 6 bases, with 18 bases between. Germline CDR1 is MDHEN and CDR2 is SYDVKM. The CDR3 region has the DNA TGTGCCACCCTATTACCCGACCGGCCTGAAGCTTTCTTT. Protein: CATLLPDRPEAFF.

This clone was recorded only once. This chain links TRBV4-3 with TRBJ2-7; 7 bases align to TRBD1. Per germline, CDR1 LGHNA and CDR2 YSLEER. After removal of 2 bases from V and 1 base from J, the junction contained 2 bases not matched to a gene. The CDR3 consists of 14 residues. CDR3 residues: CASSQSRGSYEQYF. The CDR3 region has the DNA TGCGCCAGCAGCCAATCCAGGGGGTCCTACGAGCAGTACTTC.

This sequence joins TRBV9 and TRBJ1-6; 7 bases align to TRBD1. V lost 4 bases, J lost 5 bases, and 6 bases stayed unmatched. From germline, CDR1 is SGDLS and CDR2 YYNGEE. The CDR3 runs to 15 residues. The CDR3 nucleotides read TGTGCCAGCAGCCCCCGGGGGACAGATAATTCACCCCTCCACTTT. Its protein product is CASSPRGTDNSPLHF. The entire variable domain, with the rest obtained from reference TRBV9 and TRBJ1-6, is as follows: DSGVTQTPKHLITATGQRVTLRCSPRSGDLSVYWYQQSLDQGLQFLIQYYNGEERAKGNILERFSAQQFPDLHSELNLSSLELGDSALYFCASSPRGTDNSPLHFGNGTRLTVT.

This clone showed up just a few times. In DNA form, the CDR3 reads TGTGCCAGTAAGCAGGGTTGGAGCCGAGGGAACACTGAAGCTTTCTTT. The encoded protein is CASKQGWSRGNTEAFF. The rearrangement links TRBV19 to TRBJ1-1; perhaps TRBD1 as D (5 bases). This CDR3 spans 16 amino acids. The germline gives CDR1 LNHDA, CDR2 SQIVND (reference sequence). Trimming stripped 7 bases from V and 1 base from J, with 19 bases between.

This chain connects TRBV9 to TRBJ2-3, with unresolved D. V gave up 1 base and J gave up 5 bases, with 8 bases separating them. The V gene's germline CDR1 is SGDLS and CDR2 YYNGEE. The CDR3 covers 13 residues. The CDR3 sequence: CASSVIHGDTQYF. The CDR3 DNA reads TGTGCCAGCAGCGTAATACACGGAGATACGCAGTATTTT.

This sequence joins TRBV7-3 and TRBJ2-1; 9 bases are a match to TRBD2. The CDR3 extends over 14 amino acids. The V and J ends lost 1 base and 8 bases, in that order; junction bases with no gene match: 3. Germline V gene data show CDR1 as SGHTA and CDR2 as FQGTGA. The CDR3 loop reads CASSLNSGSDEQFF. The CDR3 coding sequence is TGTGCCAGCAGCTTAAATAGCGGGAGCGATGAGCAGTTCTTC. Full variable domain (rest looked up from reference TRBV7-3 and TRBJ2-1): GAGVSQTPSNKVTEKGKYVELRCDPISGHTALYWYRQSLGQGPEFLIYFQGTGAADDSGLPNDRFFAVRPEGSVSTLKIQRTERGDSAVYLCASSLNSGSDEQFFGPGTRLTVL.

This chain links TRBV12-5 with TRBJ2-7, with a tentative D call TRBD2 (6 bases). This CDR3 has 14 amino acids. CDR1 is LGHNT and CDR2 is FRNRAP in the germline V gene. The ends were cut back, 7 bases at V and 0 bases at J, with 13 bases in the middle. The CDR3 sequence: CASALRGSSYEQYF. In nucleotides, the CDR3 is TGTGCTAGTGCTCTCCGGGGGAGCTCCTACGAGCAGTACTTC.

This clone came up once. This chain uses TRBV7-8 with TRBJ1-1, with TRBD1 as a possible D gene (5 bases). The V gene lost 3 bases and the J gene lost 11 bases, with 19 bases spanning the gap. Germline loops: CDR1 SGHVS, CDR2 FQNEAQ. The length of the CDR3 is 14 residues. The CDR3: CASSLEFGGREAFF. The CDR3 DNA reads as TGTGCCAGCAGCTTGGAGTTCGGGGGAAGGGAGGCTTTCTTT.

This rearrangement joins TRBV28 to TRBJ1-4; unclear D gene. Trimming took off 10 bases at V and 0 bases at J, with 9 bases between the two ends. This CDR3 is built from 13 residues. Germline-derived CDR1 and CDR2 are MDHEN and SYDVKM. Written as DNA, the CDR3 is TGTGCCACCATGAGTGCAACTAATGAAAAACTGTTTTTT. It is translated as CATMSATNEKLFF.

The chain employs TRBV4-1 and TRBJ1-1; D gene uncertain. V was cut by 0 bases and J by 6 bases, with 20 bases left in between. This CDR3 comprises 17 residues. CDR1 and CDR2 (germline): MGHRA, YSYEKL. In nucleotides, the CDR3 is TGCGCCAGCAGCCAAGAAATTCCGGTCCGCTGGACTCCTGAAGCTTTCTTT. Protein: CASSQEIPVRWTPEAFF.

CDR3 loop: CAYDREHRNTIYF. CDR3 coding DNA: TGTGCCTACGACAGGGAGCACCGAAACACCATATATTTT. The J gene is TRBJ1-3, the V gene TRBV30; 7 bases map to TRBD1. Per germline, CDR1 GTSNPN and CDR2 SVGIG (reference sequence). The CDR3 spans 13 residues. V lost 7 bases, J lost 5 bases, and 8 bases stayed unmatched.

CDR3 nucleotides: TGTGCCAGCTCTCCCCGGACAGGGATGAACACTGAAGCTTTCTTT. It codes for CASSPRTGMNTEAFF. The rearrangement uses TRBV18 and TRBJ1-1; TRBD1 matches at 8 bases. The germline gives CDR1 KGHSH, CDR2 LQKENI. This CDR3 is 15 amino acids long. The ends lost 6 bases at V and 0 bases at J; junction bases unmatched: 6.